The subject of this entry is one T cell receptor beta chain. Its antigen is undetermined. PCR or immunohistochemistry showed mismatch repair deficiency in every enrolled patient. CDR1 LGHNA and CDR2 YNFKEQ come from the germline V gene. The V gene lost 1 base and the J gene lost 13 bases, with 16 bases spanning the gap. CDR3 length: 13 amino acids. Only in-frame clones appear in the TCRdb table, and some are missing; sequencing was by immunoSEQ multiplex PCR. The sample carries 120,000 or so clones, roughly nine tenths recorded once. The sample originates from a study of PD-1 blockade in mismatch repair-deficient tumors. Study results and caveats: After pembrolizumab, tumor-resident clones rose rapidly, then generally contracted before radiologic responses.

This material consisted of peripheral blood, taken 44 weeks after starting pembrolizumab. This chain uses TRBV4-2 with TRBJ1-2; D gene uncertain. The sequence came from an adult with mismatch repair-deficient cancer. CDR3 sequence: CASSQVLEPGVTF. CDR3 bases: TGTGCCAGCAGCCAAGTCCTTGAACCCGGAGTCACCTTC.